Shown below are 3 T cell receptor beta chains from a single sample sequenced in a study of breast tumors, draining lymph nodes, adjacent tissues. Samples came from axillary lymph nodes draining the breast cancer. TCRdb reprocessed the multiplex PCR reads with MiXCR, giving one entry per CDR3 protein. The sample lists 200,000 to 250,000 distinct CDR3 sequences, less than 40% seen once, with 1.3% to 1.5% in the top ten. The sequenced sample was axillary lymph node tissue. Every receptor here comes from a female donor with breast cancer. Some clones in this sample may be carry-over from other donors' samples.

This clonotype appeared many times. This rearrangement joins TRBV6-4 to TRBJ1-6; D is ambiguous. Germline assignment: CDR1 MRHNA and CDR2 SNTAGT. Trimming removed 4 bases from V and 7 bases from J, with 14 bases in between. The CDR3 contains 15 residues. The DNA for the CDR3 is TGTGCCAGCAGTGCGGGAGCTGGGATGAATTCACCCCTCCACTTT. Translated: CASSAGAGMNSPLHF.

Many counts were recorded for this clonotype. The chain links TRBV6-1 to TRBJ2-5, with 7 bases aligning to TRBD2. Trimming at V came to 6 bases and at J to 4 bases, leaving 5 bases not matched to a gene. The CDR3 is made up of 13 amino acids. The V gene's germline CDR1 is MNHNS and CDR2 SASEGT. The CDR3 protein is CASRGRGRETQYF. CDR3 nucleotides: TGTGCCAGCAGGGGGCGGGGGAGAGAGACCCAGTACTTC.

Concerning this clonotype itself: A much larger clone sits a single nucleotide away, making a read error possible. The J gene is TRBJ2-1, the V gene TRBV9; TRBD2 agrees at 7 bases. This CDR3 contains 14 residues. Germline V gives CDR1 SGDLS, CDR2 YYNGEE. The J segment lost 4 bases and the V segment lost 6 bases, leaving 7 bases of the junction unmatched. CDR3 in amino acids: CASNAGDGYNEQFF. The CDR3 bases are TGTGCCAGCAACGCGGGAGATGGGTACAATGAGCAGTTCTTC.